This T cell receptor beta chain originates from a study of control samples from healthy donors and cancer patients. Germline lookup yields CDR1 LNHDA and CDR2 SQIVND (reference sequence). CDR3 length equals 17 residues. V was pared by 0 bases and J by 3 bases, with 14 bases between. Profiled with immunoSEQ multiplex PCR; TCRdb holds only in-frame clones, not every one. Of around 79,000 clones listed, 80% to 95% are singletons. Sequencing was carried out using PBMCs. The chain has TRBV19 and TRBJ1-4; D gene unclear. This sequence was found in a woman between 35 and 50 years old with lung cancer. The CDR3: CASSIEPGKRPNEKLFF. The CDR3 DNA reads as TGTGCCAGTAGTATAGAACCGGGGAAGCGTCCTAATGAAAAACTGTTTTTT.